A single sample is the source of the 26 T cell receptor beta chains below, sequenced in a study of cytomegalovirus exposure and HLA in healthy donors. TCRdb's table, derived via immunoSEQ multiplex PCR, lists solely in-frame clones and lacks some. The sample includes more than 90,000 clones, approximately 93% seen only once; the top ten take approximately 1.1%. The sequenced sample consisted of PBMCs. The receptors here all came from a woman aged 25 to 39 in good health and CMV-seropositive.

The genes are TRBV18 and TRBJ2-7; 8 positions match TRBD1. Trimming cost V 5 bases and J 3 bases; bases outside gene matches: 3. There are 13 residues in the CDR3. The germline CDR1 and CDR2 sequences are KGHSH and LQKENI. The CDR3 DNA sequence: TGTGCCAGCTCATCGGACAGGGACTACGAGCAGTACTTC. Protein: CASSSDRDYEQYF.

The V gene is TRBV5-4, the J gene TRBJ2-7; 9 bases are a match to TRBD1. The CDR3 spans 14 residues. Germline V gene lookup returns CDR1 SGHNT and CDR2 YYREEE (reference sequence). Germline trimming cut 4 bases from V and 7 bases from J; bases unmatched to any gene: 9. CDR3 region: CASSPPGQGQEQYF. DNA for the CDR3: TGTGCCAGCAGCCCCCCGGGACAGGGTCAGGAGCAGTACTTC.

This clone was seen a few times. The V and J genes are TRBV11-2 and TRBJ2-1; a weak D match, TRBD1 (5 bases). The CDR3 runs 12 residues. CDR1 is SGHAT and CDR2 is FQNNGV in the germline V gene. V dropped 3 bases and J dropped 10 bases, with 10 bases sitting between them. CDR3 nucleotides: TGTGCCAGCAGCTTGGTCCCAGGGGAGCAGTTCTTC. This translates into CASSLVPGEQFF. Filled out from reference TRBV11-2 and TRBJ2-1, the complete variable domain reads EAGVAQSPRYKIIEKRQSVAFWCNPISGHATLYWYQQILGQGPKLLIQFQNNGVVDDSQLPKDRFSAERLKGVDSTLKIQPAKLEDSAVYLCASSLVPGEQFFGPGTRLTVL.

The V and J genes are TRBV27 and TRBJ2-7; TRBD2 matches 10 bases. V lost 6 bases, J lost 6 bases, and 11 bases stayed unmatched. Germline CDR1 and CDR2: MNHEY and SMNVEV (reference sequence). The CDR3 covers 15 residues. The CDR3 reads CASSPLAGVTFEQYF. The CDR3 region has the DNA TGTGCCAGCAGCCCGCTAGCGGGAGTAACGTTCGAGCAGTACTTC.

This clone was picked up a small number of times. The genes are TRBV6-1 and TRBJ2-7; D gene unclear. This CDR3 has 14 residues. Germline CDR1 reads MNHNS; CDR2 reads SASEGT. Trimming removed 5 bases at V and 0 bases at J, with 11 bases between. Written as DNA, the CDR3 is TGTGCCAGCAGTCGAACAAGAAACTCCTACGAGCAGTACTTC. Translation: CASSRTRNSYEQYF.

The gene calls are TRBV19 and TRBJ1-5; TRBD1 matches at 9 bases. Germline V gene data show CDR1 as LNHDA and CDR2 as SQIVND (reference sequence). V was clipped by 7 bases and J by 2 bases; unmatched bases: 6. The CDR3 consists of 15 residues. The CDR3 coding sequence is TGTGCCAGTAAAACAGGGGGCCGGGGCAATCAGCCCCAGCATTTT. Its protein product is CASKTGGRGNQPQHF.

The V call is TRBV4-3, the J call TRBJ2-7, with 10 bases that match TRBD2. CDR1 LGHNA and CDR2 YSLEER come from the germline V gene. J gave up 3 bases and V 1 base, and 3 bases lay outside the gene matches. The length of the CDR3 is 15 residues. The CDR3 sequence: CASSQGRTSGYEQYF. The CDR3, as DNA: TGCGCCAGCAGCCAAGGCAGGACTAGCGGCTACGAGCAGTACTTC.

This clone was detected only a few times. The V and J genes are TRBV19 and TRBJ1-2, with TRBD1 matching 7 bases. CDR1 LNHDA and CDR2 SQIVND come from the germline V gene (reference sequence). After removal of 5 bases from V and 4 bases from J, the junction contained 7 bases not matched to a gene. CDR3 length equals 14 residues. CDR3 residues: CASSLSGQSYGYTF. The CDR3 DNA sequence: TGTGCCAGTAGTCTTTCGGGACAGAGCTATGGCTACACCTTC.

V gene TRBV5-4 combines with J gene TRBJ2-1; 9 positions agree with TRBD2. Trimming took 5 bases from V and 12 from J; bases not matched to a gene: 18. In germline, CDR1 is SGHNT, CDR2 YYREEE (reference sequence). This CDR3 contains 16 residues. CDR3 sequence reads: CASRPGGVSGRMAQFF. The CDR3 DNA follows: TGTGCCAGCAGACCGGGCGGTGTAAGCGGGAGGATGGCGCAGTTCTTC.

The chain recombines TRBV2 with TRBJ2-7; 9 positions agree with TRBD1. This CDR3 has 13 residues. Trimming cost V 10 bases and J 3 bases; bases outside gene matches: 7. CDR1 is SNHLY and CDR2 is FYNNEI in the germline V gene. DNA of the CDR3: TGTGCCACCTCTAGGGACAGGGACTACGAGCAGTACTTC. It codes for CATSRDRDYEQYF. The full variable domain, completed using reference TRBV2 and TRBJ2-7, is EPEVTQTPSHQVTQMGQEVILRCVPISNHLYFYWYRQILGQKVEFLVSFYNNEISEKSEIFDDQFSVERPDGSNFTLKIRSTKLEDSAMYFCATSRDRDYEQYFGPGTRLTVT.

This clone was counted once. The chain carries TRBV7-2 and TRBJ2-1; D is perhaps TRBD1 (6 bases). There are 16 residues in the CDR3. V was shortened by 5 bases and J by 5 bases, with 19 bases between the two germline ends. Germline V gene sequence: CDR1 SGHTA, CDR2 FQGNSA. CDR3 nucleotides: TGTGCCAGCAGCAACAGGCAAGGGGACATACACAATGAGCAGTTCTTC. Translating gives CASSNRQGDIHNEQFF.

The chain has TRBV4-1 and TRBJ2-3; 7 bases align to TRBD2. There are 12 residues in the CDR3. Looked up from germline, CDR1 is MGHRA and CDR2 is YSYEKL. Unmatched junction bases numbered 1, after V lost 5 bases and J lost 5 bases. The CDR3 is CASSWGGDTQYF. The CDR3 region has the DNA TGCGCCAGCAGCTGGGGGGGAGATACGCAGTATTTT.

This chain joins TRBV19 and TRBJ1-4, with 7 bases that match TRBD1. The germline gives CDR1 LNHDA, CDR2 SQIVND (reference sequence). This CDR3 region has 18 residues. V shed 6 bases and J 1 base; nucleotides not matched to a gene: 14. DNA for the CDR3: TGTGCCAGTAGCAAAGACAGGGTTGGGGGAAGAACTAATGAAAAACTGTTTTTT. It encodes CASSKDRVGGRTNEKLFF.

This chain joins TRBV19 and TRBJ1-1; D unresolved. This CDR3 is 13 amino acids long. V lost 8 bases, J lost 4 bases, and 14 bases lay in between. Germline V gives CDR1 LNHDA, CDR2 SQIVND (reference sequence). The CDR3 DNA follows: TGTGCCAGTTTTTCGGGTAAGAGCACTGAAGCTTTCTTT. Translating it yields CASFSGKSTEAFF.

The chain recombines TRBV18 with TRBJ1-1; TRBD1 aligns across 10 bases. CDR1 and CDR2 from the germline V gene are KGHSH and LQKENI. Unmatched junction bases numbered 2, after V lost 4 bases and J lost 0 bases. This CDR3 is 15 amino acids long. The CDR3 here is CASSQGQGMNTEAFF. The CDR3 DNA is TGTGCCAGCTCACAGGGACAGGGGATGAACACTGAAGCTTTCTTT. The full variable domain, in which reference TRBV18 and TRBJ1-1 provide the parts outside the CDR3, is NAGVMQNPRHLVRRRGQEARLRCSPMKGHSHVYWYRQLPEEGLKFMVYLQKENIIDESGMPKERFSAEFPKEGPSILRIQQVVRGDSAAYFCASSQGQGMNTEAFFGQGTRLTVV.

The chain couples TRBV6-5 to TRBJ2-5; 7 nucleotides align to TRBD1. Germline CDR1 reads MNHEY; CDR2 reads SVGAGI. The CDR3 contains 14 residues. The V gene end was trimmed by 2 bases and the J gene end by 7 bases; junction bases not matched to a gene: 7. The DNA of the CDR3 is TGTGCCAGCAGTTACGGGGACAGCCCAAGGACCCAGTACTTC. Amino acids: CASSYGDSPRTQYF.

This clone was seen a handful of times. The genes are TRBV19 and TRBJ1-2, with D unresolved. Trimming took 3 bases from V and 4 from J, leaving 18 bases between them. The CDR3 sequence is 16 residues long. In germline, CDR1 is LNHDA, CDR2 SQIVND (reference sequence). This CDR3 reads CASSIRQAFILYGYTF. The CDR3 nucleotides are TGTGCCAGTAGTATCCGGCAGGCCTTTATTCTCTATGGCTACACCTTC.

V is TRBV5-6 and J is TRBJ2-2; D is perhaps TRBD2 (6 bases). Germline assignment: CDR1 SGHDT and CDR2 YYEEEE. The CDR3 is 15 residues long. V lost 5 bases and J lost 5, with 16 bases in between. The CDR3 loop is CASSLAGSFTGELFF. The CDR3 nucleotides are TGTGCCAGCAGTCTCGCGGGAAGCTTTACCGGGGAGCTGTTTTTT.

V and J are TRBV7-9 and TRBJ2-3; D gene uncertain. The V gene's germline CDR1 is SEHNR and CDR2 FQNEAQ (reference sequence). Between the trimmed V and J ends, which lost 3 bases and 0 bases, there was a span of 10 bases. This CDR3 is 15 amino acids long. The CDR3 region is CASSFTSVSTDTQYF. The CDR3 nucleotides read TGTGCCAGCAGCTTCACGAGCGTGAGCACAGATACGCAGTATTTT.

The chain employs TRBV5-4 and TRBJ1-2; no clear D gene. The V and J ends lost 0 bases and 3 bases respectively, with 12 bases between them. The CDR3 consists of 15 residues. Germline loops: CDR1 SGHNT, CDR2 YYREEE (reference sequence). This CDR3 is CASSLGGVSHYGYTF. The CDR3 coding sequence is TGTGCCAGCAGCTTGGGCGGAGTAAGCCACTATGGCTACACCTTC.

The rearrangement joins TRBV4-3 to TRBJ2-6; D is undetermined. V dropped 1 base and J dropped 0 bases, with 13 bases sitting between them. CDR1 and CDR2 from the germline V gene are LGHNA and YSLEER. CDR3 length: 18 amino acids. The CDR3: CASSQAGPAASGANVLTF. CDR3 in DNA: TGCGCCAGCAGCCAAGCCGGTCCGGCGGCCTCTGGGGCCAACGTCCTGACTTTC.

The rearrangement uses TRBV9 and TRBJ2-4, with D possibly being TRBD2 (6 bases). CDR1 is SGDLS, CDR2 YYNGEE, per germline. The CDR3 has 19 amino acids. Trimming shortened V by 3 bases and J by 2 bases, and 24 bases separated the two germline ends. DNA of the CDR3: TGTGCCAGCAGCGGAAATCGGGGGAAAGCTGGGTTATCCAAAAACATTCAGTACTTC. Its protein is CASSGNRGKAGLSKNIQYF.

The J gene is TRBJ2-1, the V gene TRBV19; no firm D call. V was clipped by 6 bases and J by 2 bases, with 17 bases between them. Germline loops: CDR1 LNHDA, CDR2 SQIVND (reference sequence). The CDR3 is 16 amino acids. The CDR3 region has the DNA TGTGCCAGTAGCCCATTTAAGGAGAGGCCCTACAATGAGCAGTTCTTC. Protein product: CASSPFKERPYNEQFF.

The rearrangement joins TRBV30 to TRBJ1-2; weak D call: TRBD1 (5 bases). Germline values: CDR1 GTSNPN, CDR2 SVGIG (reference sequence). The V end lost 0 bases, the J end lost 14 bases, and 16 bases lay between the germline ends. CDR3 length: 12 residues. CDR3 coding DNA: TGTGCCTGGAGTGTGGGCGATGTGGGGGGGACCTTC. This sequence encodes CAWSVGDVGGTF.

The chain joins TRBV4-1 to TRBJ2-7, with 8 bases that match TRBD2. The length of the CDR3 is 14 residues. CDR1 is MGHRA, CDR2 YSYEKL, per germline. J was trimmed by 6 bases and V by 5 bases; bases with no gene match: 9. The CDR3 DNA reads TGCGCCAGCAGCTATTATTCCGGGACTAGCGAGCAGTACTTC. Translated, it gives CASSYYSGTSEQYF.

Here the CDR3 reads CASSHRGQPQHF. The CDR3 nucleotides are TGTGCCAGCAGCCACCGGGGACAGCCCCAGCATTTT. The rearrangement uses TRBV14 and TRBJ1-5; D is unresolved. Trimming stripped 3 bases from V and 7 bases from J, with 7 bases between. This CDR3 is 12 amino acids long. From germline, CDR1 is SGHDN and CDR2 FVKESK.